The T cell receptor (beta chain) under discussion was sequenced for a study of shared clonotypes between healthy human individuals. V lost 4 bases and J lost 5, with 18 bases in between. The CDR3 is 15 amino acids. Per germline, CDR1 SGHRS and CDR2 YFSETQ. TCRdb's table, derived via immunoSEQ multiplex PCR, lists solely in-frame clones and lacks some. The profile covers about 960,000 clones, with over 60% appearing a single time and approximately 1.5% taken by the ten largest. The chain links TRBV5-1 to TRBJ2-5; perhaps TRBD1 as D (5 bases). Sequencing used memory CD4+ T cells sorted from blood. The subset here: CD45RA-negative fraction. The source of this sequence is a man in his late teens or twenties in good health. The CDR3 DNA follows: TGCGCCAGCAGCCGTTCCCAGGGCTTTGTGGAGACCCAGTACTTC. It translates to CASSRSQGFVETQYF.